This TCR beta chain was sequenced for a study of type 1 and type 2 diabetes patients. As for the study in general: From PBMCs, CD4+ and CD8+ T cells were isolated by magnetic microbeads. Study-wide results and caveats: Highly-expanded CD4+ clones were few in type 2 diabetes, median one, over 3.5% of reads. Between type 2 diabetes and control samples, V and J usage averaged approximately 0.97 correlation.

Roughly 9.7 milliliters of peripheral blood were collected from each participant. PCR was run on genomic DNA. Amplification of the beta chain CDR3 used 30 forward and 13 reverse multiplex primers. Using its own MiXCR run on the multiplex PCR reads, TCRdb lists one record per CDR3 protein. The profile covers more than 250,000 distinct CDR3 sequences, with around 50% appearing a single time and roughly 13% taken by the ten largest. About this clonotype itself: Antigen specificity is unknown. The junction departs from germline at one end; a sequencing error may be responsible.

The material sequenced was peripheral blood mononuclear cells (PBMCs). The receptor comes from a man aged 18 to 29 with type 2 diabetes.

The CDR3 loop reads CASSPQGTRDTQYF. In DNA form, the CDR3 reads TGTGCCAGCTCGCCACAGGGCACTAGGGATACGCAGTATTTT. The chain has TRBV18 and TRBJ2-3; the D gene is possibly TRBD1 (6 bases). Germline-derived CDR1 and CDR2 are KGHSH and LQKENI. This CDR3 region has 14 residues.